A single sample gave rise to the 5 T cell receptor gamma chains below, sequenced in a study of gamma-delta chains in newborns, infants, children. TCRdb ran CATT on the reads. The repertoire holds about 470 gamma-chain clones, roughly 45% seen once, with roughly two fifths in the top ten. Sequencing input: blood. The receptors here all came from a child who was a newborn, infant or young child, either healthy, febrile or measles-vaccinated (not recorded which).

This clone has a handful of counts. The rearrangement links TRGV9 to TRGJP. In the absence of a J gene in TCRdb, the DNA was matched to germline to assign it here. This CDR3 comprises 17 residues. CDR1 is GITISATS and CDR2 is ISYDGTV in the germline V gene (reference sequence). V dropped 0 bases and J dropped 5; count of bases not matched to a gene: 4. CDR3 sequence (DNA): TGTGCCTTGTGGGAGGTGAGGAAAGAGTTGGGCAAAAAAATCAAGGTATTT. Protein: CALWEVRKELGKKIKVF.

The rearrangement links TRGV3 to TRGJ1 or TRGJ2. TCRdb records no J gene; here it was assigned by comparing the DNA to germline. This CDR3 contains 15 residues. Germline loops: CDR1 VTNTFY, CDR2 YDVSTARD (reference sequence). J gave up 0 bases and V 0 bases, and 5 bases lay outside the gene matches. The CDR3 sequence: CATWDRPPNYYKKLF. CDR3 coding DNA: TGTGCCACCTGGGACAGGCCCCCGAATTATTATAAGAAACTCTTT.

In this sample, this clone turned up a few times. The DNA translation disagrees with the TCRdb protein at residue 12, so the protein in this description comes from the DNA. The rearrangement joins TRGV9 to TRGJP. Germline lookup yields CDR1 GITISATS and CDR2 ISYDGTV (reference sequence). There are 16 residues in the CDR3. This CDR3 reads CALWEVTELGKQIKVF. The CDR3 nucleotides read TGTGCCTTGTGGGAGGTGACGGAGTTGGGCAAACAAATCAAGGTATTT.

Concerning this clone itself: One base away lies a much larger clone, so this may be a sequencing read error. The V and J genes are TRGV9 and TRGJP. This CDR3 has 14 amino acids. Germline loops: CDR1 GITISATS, CDR2 ISYDGTV (reference sequence). V dropped 4 bases and J dropped 6; count of bases not matched to a gene: 0. CDR3 nucleotide sequence: TGTGCCTTGTGGGAAGAGTTGGGCAAAAAAATCAAGGTATTT. Translation gives CALWEELGKKIKVF.

This clone was counted between two and nine times. A read error may produce the germline difference seen at one junction end. As DNA, the CDR3 is TGTGCCACCTGGGCCCAGCCCTATATTAGTGCTTGGATCAAGACGTTT. Encoded protein: CATWAQPYISAWIKTF. The chain carries TRGV8 and TRGJP2. Germline V CDR1 and CDR2: VENAVY, YDSYNSRV. This CDR3 has 16 amino acids.